These 2 T cell receptor beta chains came from one sample sequenced in a study of T cells after yellow fever vaccination. TCRdb recomputed calls from the 5' RACE reads with MiXCR, one row per CDR3 protein. The sample lists about 330,000 distinct CDR3 sequences; 6.8% were seen once. The sample here was PBMCs, taken more than 35 days after the first yellow fever vaccination. All receptors derive from a man aged 18 to 35 who received the YFV17D yellow fever vaccine.

The table lists this clonotype with many counts. V and J are TRBV12-3 or TRBV12-4 and TRBJ1-1; unclear D gene. Trimming cost V 8 bases and J 2 bases, with 9 bases left between them. The CDR3 is made up of 12 amino acids. The CDR3 is CASGSGNTEAFF. CDR3 DNA: TGTGCCAGCGGGTCAGGCAACACTGAAGCTTTCTTT.

The chain is built from TRBV20-1 and TRBJ2-5, with 10 bases fitting TRBD1. CDR1 and CDR2 from the germline V gene are DFQATT and SNEGSKA (reference sequence). V was pared by 2 bases and J by 6 bases, with 9 bases of the junction left unmatched. The CDR3 length is 15 residues. This CDR3 is CSARMDRGILKTQYF. The CDR3 DNA reads as TGCAGTGCTAGAATGGACAGGGGGATTTTGAAGACCCAGTACTTC.